This paragraph covers one T cell receptor beta chain sequence. The antigen is unknown. Data came from immunoSEQ multiplex PCR; TCRdb stores just in-frame clones and leaves some out. The sample shows some 56,000 clones, around 90% of them seen only once. The data derive from a study of cytomegalovirus exposure and HLA in healthy donors. Study-level information: The 130 or so validation repertoires were reported in a later analysis to have been generated on the same platform as the approximately 700 first-cohort repertoires.

This CDR3 comprises 15 residues. The trim removed 4 bases at V and 5 bases at J, leaving 8 bases unmatched. Germline lookup yields CDR1 LGHNT and CDR2 FRNRAP. General study findings and limits: Reported results showed that the classifier diagnosed cytomegalovirus status with high specificity and sensitivity. The tendency of first-cohort TCR clusters to co-occur in the roughly 130 validation repertoires was the finding of a later analysis.

The chain has TRBV12-5 and TRBJ2-1; 7 nucleotides line up with TRBD1. The sequenced sample was PBMCs. The TCR originated in a man aged 18 to 30 in good health and CMV-seronegative. This chain's CDR3 is CASGSDRVTDNEQFF. The CDR3 nucleotides read TGTGCTAGTGGTTCCGACAGGGTTACTGACAATGAGCAGTTCTTC.